A single sample gave rise to the 21 T cell receptor beta chains below, sequenced in a study of CD8 T cells in ankylosing spondylitis. TCRdb used MiXCR to reprocess the 5' RACE reads, holding one entry per CDR3 protein. In the table there are approximately 240,000 distinct CDR3 sequences, roughly a tenth of which are singletons. The sample taken for sequencing was blood, either unsorted or a sorted T cell fraction (not recorded which). Every receptor here comes from a male donor with ankylosing spondylitis or in good health (not recorded which).

At least ten counts were recorded for this clonotype. This rearrangement joins TRBV27 to TRBJ2-1; D may be TRBD2 (6 bases). The V and J ends lost 6 bases and 0 bases respectively, with 6 bases between them. CDR1 and CDR2 from the germline V gene are MNHEY and SMNVEV (reference sequence). CDR3 length: 13 residues. This CDR3 reads CASRLASYNEQFF. The CDR3 DNA sequence: TGTGCCAGCAGACTAGCCTCCTACAATGAGCAGTTCTTC.

This clonotype was observed a few times. The chain joins TRBV29-1 to TRBJ1-4; 11 bases fit TRBD1. Germline V gene data show CDR1 as SQVTM and CDR2 as ANQGSEA. This CDR3 is 17 amino acids long. The V and J ends lost 5 bases and 5 bases, in that order; junction bases with no gene match: 13. In DNA form, the CDR3 reads TGCAGCGTTCGAGCCGGGACAGGGGGGACCGCAAATGAAAAACTGTTTTTT. It yields the protein CSVRAGTGGTANEKLFF.

This clonotype has at least ten counts. The chain combines TRBV28 with TRBJ2-7, with unresolved D. The germline gives CDR1 MDHEN, CDR2 SYDVKM. The V and J ends lost 6 bases and 1 base respectively, with 10 bases between them. This CDR3 contains 13 residues. In nucleotides, the CDR3 is TGTGCCAGCAGCCTGACCGATTCCTACGAGCAGTACTTC. Translating it yields CASSLTDSYEQYF.

The chain combines TRBV6-6 with TRBJ1-4; TRBD1 agrees at 9 bases. V gave up 10 bases and J gave up 3 bases; unmatched junction bases: 3. Looked up from germline, CDR1 is MNHNY and CDR2 is SVGAGI (reference sequence). This CDR3 is 13 amino acids long. The CDR3 spells CATRTGANEKLFF. DNA for the CDR3: TGTGCCACCAGGACAGGGGCTAATGAAAAACTGTTTTTT.

This clonotype was observed at least ten times. The chain uses TRBV9 and TRBJ2-1; 10 nucleotides agree with TRBD2. V shed 3 bases and J 1 base; nucleotides not matched to a gene: 7. Germline CDR1 is SGDLS and CDR2 is YYNGEE. The CDR3 contains 17 residues. CDR3 DNA sequence: TGTGCCAGCAGCGCCGCTAGCGGGGGTTCTTCCTACAATGAGCAGTTCTTC. Translating gives CASSAASGGSSYNEQFF.

This clonotype appeared a few times. The rearrangement joins TRBV21-1 to TRBJ2-5; TRBD2, as called in the table, went unchecked against the DNA. TRBV21-1 constitutes a pseudogene. This CDR3 spans 13 amino acids. The CDR3 bases are TGTGCCTTCCTCCCCAGCTTTGGAGAGACCCAGTACTTC. Translation gives CAFLPSFGETQYF.

This clonotype has at least ten counts. This rearrangement joins TRBV7-8 to TRBJ2-1, with 7 positions matching TRBD1. The V gene's germline CDR1 is SGHVS and CDR2 FQNEAQ. J gave up 4 bases and V 8 bases, and 11 bases lay outside the gene matches. This CDR3 spans 15 amino acids. CDR3 loop: CASRAFSTGYNEQFF. The CDR3 region has the DNA TGTGCCAGCCGGGCCTTTTCGACAGGGTACAATGAGCAGTTCTTC.

For this clonotype: The CDR3 end shows no conserved phenylalanine or tryptophan, and so a read error is likely. This chain uses TRBV30 with TRBJ1-1; TRBD1 agrees at 7 bases. The CDR3 totals 14 residues. Germline V gives CDR1 GTSNPN, CDR2 SVGIG (reference sequence). The V segment lost 3 bases and the J segment 1 base; nucleotides outside the gene matches: 5. In DNA form, the CDR3 reads TGTGCCTGGAGCCCTGGGACAGCGAACACTGAAGCTTTCCTT. Protein product: CAWSPGTANTEAFL.

This clonotype came up a few times. The chain links TRBV7-2 to TRBJ2-5; no clear D gene. Germline V gene sequence: CDR1 SGHTA, CDR2 FQGNSA. V was clipped by 5 bases and J by 2 bases, with 12 bases between them. This CDR3 has 14 residues. The CDR3 coding sequence is TGTGCCAGCAGCCGTCCGGGTTTACAAGAGACCCAGTACTTC. Translation: CASSRPGLQETQYF.

The chain joins TRBV4-2 to TRBJ2-7; no clear D gene. CDR1 LGHNA and CDR2 YNFKEQ come from the germline V gene. With 1 base removed from V and 7 bases from J, the gap between germline ends came to 8 bases. The CDR3 contains 12 residues. This CDR3 reads CASSQVAGEQYF. DNA for the CDR3: TGTGCCAGCAGCCAAGTGGCCGGGGAGCAGTACTTC.

The sample holds a few counts of this clonotype. The chain employs TRBV5-1 and TRBJ2-5; 9 bases fit TRBD1. There are 15 residues in the CDR3. The V and J ends lost 0 bases and 4 bases, in that order; junction bases with no gene match: 4. Germline V gene sequence: CDR1 SGHRS, CDR2 YFSETQ. CDR3 residues: CASSLDRGLGETQYF. In DNA, the CDR3 is TGCGCCAGCAGCTTGGACAGGGGGCTAGGAGAGACCCAGTACTTC. Variable domain in full (rest from reference TRBV5-1 and TRBJ2-5): KAGVTQTPRYLIKTRGQQVTLSCSPISGHRSVSWYQQTPGQGLQFLFEYFSETQRNKGNFPGRFSGRQFSNSRSEMNVSTLELGDSALYLCASSLDRGLGETQYFGPGTRLLVL.

This clonotype was recorded at least ten times. The chain uses TRBV5-6 and TRBJ2-2, with no clear D. V was shortened by 1 base and J by 3 bases, with 1 base between the two germline ends. In germline, CDR1 is SGHDT, CDR2 YYEEEE. The CDR3 is made up of 12 amino acids. CDR3 nucleotides: TGTGCCAGCAGCTTGTACACCGGGGAGCTGTTTTTT. This gives the protein CASSLYTGELFF.

This clonotype was picked up many times. The chain uses TRBV12-3 or TRBV12-4 and TRBJ2-2; 9 bases fit TRBD1. V shed 2 bases and J 7 bases; nucleotides not matched to a gene: 5. CDR3 size: 15 residues. The CDR3 DNA sequence: TGTGCCAGCAGTTTAAGGGACAGGGCCGGCGGGGAGCTGTTTTTT. Encoded protein: CASSLRDRAGGELFF.

This clonotype was counted at least ten times. The rearrangement joins TRBV20-1 to TRBJ1-1, with 7 bases aligning to TRBD1. The CDR3 contains 14 residues. Germline CDR1 is DFQATT and CDR2 is SNEGSKA (reference sequence). Trimming at V came to 0 bases and at J to 4 bases, leaving 5 bases not matched to a gene. The DNA for the CDR3 is TGCAGTGCTAGAGATCTGGCAGGGGGCACTGAAGCTTTCTTT. Encoded protein: CSARDLAGGTEAFF.

The genes are TRBV4-2 and TRBJ2-1; D is ambiguous. Trimming shortened V by 4 bases and J by 4 bases, and 17 bases separated the two germline ends. This CDR3 contains 16 residues. Germline V gene lookup returns CDR1 LGHNA and CDR2 YNFKEQ. This CDR3 reads CASSPGLPWVYNEQFF. The CDR3 DNA is TGTGCCAGCAGCCCCGGGCTCCCGTGGGTGTACAATGAGCAGTTCTTC.

This clonotype was seen a handful of times. The rearrangement joins TRBV5-1 to TRBJ2-1, with 9 positions matching TRBD2. CDR3 length equals 16 residues. V lost 0 bases and J lost 5; bases outside the gene matches: 6. Germline CDR1 SGHRS, CDR2 YFSETQ. CDR3 residues: CASSLAGTSIHNEQFF. In nucleotides, the CDR3 is TGCGCCAGCAGCTTGGCCGGGACTAGCATCCACAATGAGCAGTTCTTC.

This clonotype was counted a few times. This rearrangement joins TRBV6-6 to TRBJ1-1; a possible D gene is TRBD1 (5 bases). Trimming removed 7 bases from V and 1 base from J, with 19 bases in between. The CDR3 contains 16 residues. Germline V gene sequence: CDR1 MNHNY, CDR2 SVGAGI (reference sequence). CDR3 in amino acids: CASTQLWEGRNTEAFF. The CDR3, as DNA: TGTGCCAGCACTCAACTGTGGGAGGGGCGGAACACTGAAGCTTTCTTT.

There are a few counts of this clonotype. This rearrangement joins TRBV15 to TRBJ2-5; a possible D gene is TRBD1 (6 bases). Trimming took 7 bases from V and 5 from J, leaving 14 bases between them. Germline CDR1 reads LNHNV; CDR2 reads YYDKDF (reference sequence). The CDR3 extends over 13 amino acids. CDR3 loop: CATTRDTQETQYF. Written as DNA, the CDR3 is TGTGCCACCACCCGGGACACCCAGGAGACCCAGTACTTC.

This clonotype has a count of ten or more. The chain carries TRBV7-2 and TRBJ2-7; TRBD1 might be the D (6 bases). The CDR3 spans 15 residues. V dropped 1 base and J dropped 2 bases, with 12 bases sitting between them. From germline, CDR1 is SGHTA and CDR2 FQGNSA. CDR3: CASSLGGTQPYEQYF. For the CDR3, the DNA is TGTGCCAGCAGCTTAGGTGGGACACAACCCTACGAGCAGTACTTC.

The table lists this clonotype with many counts. This chain joins TRBV14 and TRBJ1-2; tentative D call: TRBD1 (5 bases). This CDR3 comprises 15 residues. Trimming took 0 bases from V and 0 from J, leaving 8 bases between them. Germline CDR1 SGHDN, CDR2 FVKESK. This chain's CDR3 is CASSQDSGTNYGYTF. DNA of the CDR3: TGTGCCAGCAGCCAAGATTCAGGGACTAACTATGGCTACACCTTC.

This rearrangement joins TRBV7-7 to TRBJ2-3; possibly TRBD1 for D (5 bases). V lost 5 bases to trimming and J lost 6 bases, with 18 bases between them. The CDR3 length is 15 residues. Germline loops: CDR1 SSHAT, CDR2 FNYEAQ (reference sequence). As DNA, the CDR3 is TGTGCCAGCAGCCAAGCTGGGGCTCTGTTGGATACGCAGTATTTT. This translates into CASSQAGALLDTQYF.